This T cell receptor (beta chain) was documented in a study of Ad26.COV2.S vaccination and SARS-CoV-2 variants. Study summary: The authors gave Ad26.COV2.S intramuscularly, either once or twice 56 days apart.

As for treatment: over 15 received Ad26.COV2.S at low or high dose, single or two shots; about 5 received placebo; per-sample allocation not given. Samples came from day 63 after the first vaccine or placebo injection. As regards this clone: As yet, its antigen is unknown.

The CDR3 has 15 residues. Trimming cost V 4 bases and J 6 bases; bases outside gene matches: 8. Germline V CDR1 and CDR2: SGHAT, FQNNGV. TCRdb's copy holds only in-frame clones and misses some; the assay was immunoSEQ multiplex PCR. The table records 300,000 to 350,000 clones, roughly 80% of them present only once. Whole-study findings and limits: An underestimation of total T cell responses may have resulted from the TCR breadth and depth analyses. With respect to non-spike TCR breadth, vaccine and placebo recipients were similar.

The sequence was collected from a person aged 18-65 years who received the Ad26.COV2.S COVID-19 vaccine or a placebo. The sample was peripheral blood, taken in a trial of Ad26.COV2.S vaccine versus placebo. The chain uses TRBV11-2 and TRBJ1-1; 10 bases align to TRBD1. CDR3 DNA sequence: TGTGCCAGCAGCTCCCGGACAGGGGGTTCCGCTGAAGCTTTCTTT. It encodes CASSSRTGGSAEAFF.